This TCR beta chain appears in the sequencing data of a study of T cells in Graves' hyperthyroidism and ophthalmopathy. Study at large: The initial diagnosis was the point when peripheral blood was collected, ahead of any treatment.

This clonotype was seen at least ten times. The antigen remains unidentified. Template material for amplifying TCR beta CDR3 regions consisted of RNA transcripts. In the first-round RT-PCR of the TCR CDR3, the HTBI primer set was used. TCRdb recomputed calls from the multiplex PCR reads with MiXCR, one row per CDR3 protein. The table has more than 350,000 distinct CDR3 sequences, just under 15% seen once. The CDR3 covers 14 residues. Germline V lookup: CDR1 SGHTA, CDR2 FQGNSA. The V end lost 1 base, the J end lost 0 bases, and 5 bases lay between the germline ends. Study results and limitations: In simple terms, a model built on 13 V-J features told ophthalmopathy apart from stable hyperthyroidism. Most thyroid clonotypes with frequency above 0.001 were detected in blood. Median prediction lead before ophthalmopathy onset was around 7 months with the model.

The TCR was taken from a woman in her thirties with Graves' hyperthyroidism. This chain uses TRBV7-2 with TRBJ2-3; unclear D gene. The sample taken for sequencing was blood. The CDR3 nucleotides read TGTGCCAGCAGCTTAGTGGTCAGCACAGATACGCAGTATTTT. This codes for CASSLVVSTDTQYF.